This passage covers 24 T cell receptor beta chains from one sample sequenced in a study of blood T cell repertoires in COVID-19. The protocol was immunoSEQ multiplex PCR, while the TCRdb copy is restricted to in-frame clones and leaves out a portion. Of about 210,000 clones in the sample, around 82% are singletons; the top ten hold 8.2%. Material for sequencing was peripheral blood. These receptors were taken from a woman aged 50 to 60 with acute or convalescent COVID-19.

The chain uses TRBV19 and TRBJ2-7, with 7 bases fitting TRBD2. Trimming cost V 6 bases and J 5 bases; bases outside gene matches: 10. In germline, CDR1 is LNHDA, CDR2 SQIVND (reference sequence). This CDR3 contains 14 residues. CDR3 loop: CASSASGARDEQYF. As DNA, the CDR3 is TGTGCCAGTAGCGCTAGCGGCGCCCGGGACGAGCAGTACTTC.

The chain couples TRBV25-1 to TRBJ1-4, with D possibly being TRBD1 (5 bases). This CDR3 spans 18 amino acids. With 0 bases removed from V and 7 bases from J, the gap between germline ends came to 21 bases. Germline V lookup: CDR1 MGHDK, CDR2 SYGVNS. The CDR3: CASSEYIGSQGRGEKLFF. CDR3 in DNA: TGTGCCAGCAGTGAATATATAGGCTCGCAGGGCAGAGGTGAAAAACTGTTTTTT.

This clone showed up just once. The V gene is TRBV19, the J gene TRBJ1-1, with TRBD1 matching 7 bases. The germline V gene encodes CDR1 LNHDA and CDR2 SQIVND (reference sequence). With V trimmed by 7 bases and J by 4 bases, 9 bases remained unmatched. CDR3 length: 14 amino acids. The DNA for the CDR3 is TGTGCCAGTACCCCTGGACAGGTGGGCACTGAAGCTTTCTTT. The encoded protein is CASTPGQVGTEAFF.

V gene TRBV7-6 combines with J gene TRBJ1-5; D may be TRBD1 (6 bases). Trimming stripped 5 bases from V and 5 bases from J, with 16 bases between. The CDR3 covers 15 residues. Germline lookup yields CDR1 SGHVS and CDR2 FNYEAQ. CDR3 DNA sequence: TGTGCCAGCAGCCTGGGGGCCGAGCGTTATCAGCCCCAGCATTTT. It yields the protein CASSLGAERYQPQHF.

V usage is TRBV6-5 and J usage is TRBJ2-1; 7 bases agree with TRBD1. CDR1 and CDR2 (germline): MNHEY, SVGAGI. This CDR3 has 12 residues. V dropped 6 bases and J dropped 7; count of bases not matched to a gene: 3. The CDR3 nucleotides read TGTGCCAGCAGCGACAGGGAGAATGAGCAGTTCTTC. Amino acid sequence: CASSDRENEQFF.

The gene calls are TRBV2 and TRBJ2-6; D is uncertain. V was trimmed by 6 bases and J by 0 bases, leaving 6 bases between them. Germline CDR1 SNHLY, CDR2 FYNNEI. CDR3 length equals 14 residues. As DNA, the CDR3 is TGTGCCAGCAGGGCAGGCTCTGGGGCCAACGTCCTGACTTTC. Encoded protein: CASRAGSGANVLTF.

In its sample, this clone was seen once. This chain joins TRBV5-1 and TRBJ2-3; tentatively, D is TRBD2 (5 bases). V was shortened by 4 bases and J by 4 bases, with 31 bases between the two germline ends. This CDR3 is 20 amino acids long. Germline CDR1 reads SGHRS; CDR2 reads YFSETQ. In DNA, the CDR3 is TGCGCCAGCAGCCTACGCCGCGGGCGGGCCTTCGGGCCGACCCCAGATACGCAGTATTTT. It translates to CASSLRRGRAFGPTPDTQYF.

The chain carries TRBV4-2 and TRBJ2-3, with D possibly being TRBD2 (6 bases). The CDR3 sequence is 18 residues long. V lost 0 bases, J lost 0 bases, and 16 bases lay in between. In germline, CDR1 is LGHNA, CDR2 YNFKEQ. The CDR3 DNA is TGTGCCAGCAGCCAAGAAATTCTCGGGAGTGGGAGCACAGATACGCAGTATTTT. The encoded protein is CASSQEILGSGSTDTQYF.

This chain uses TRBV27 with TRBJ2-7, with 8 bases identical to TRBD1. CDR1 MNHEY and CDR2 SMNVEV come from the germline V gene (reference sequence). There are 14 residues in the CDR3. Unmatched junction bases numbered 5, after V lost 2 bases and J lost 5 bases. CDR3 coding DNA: TGTGCCAGCAGTTTACAGGGGGCGGAGGACGAGCAGTACTTC. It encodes CASSLQGAEDEQYF.

The CDR3 coding sequence is TGTGCCAGTAGTATCGGATCCGGTGGGACAGGGCGTGAAAAACTGTTTTTT. Translating it yields CASSIGSGGTGREKLFF. The rearrangement links TRBV19 to TRBJ1-4; 9 nucleotides align to TRBD1. The CDR3 loop spans 17 amino acids. V gave up 3 bases and J gave up 7 bases; unmatched junction bases: 12. CDR1 is LNHDA, CDR2 SQIVND, per germline (reference sequence). Full variable domain (remainder filled in from reference TRBV19 and TRBJ1-4): DGGITQSPKYLFRKEGQNVTLSCEQNLNHDAMYWYRQDPGQGLRLIYYSQIVNDFQKGDIAEGYSVSREKKESFPLTVTSAQKNPTAFYLCASSIGSGGTGREKLFFGSGTQLSVL.

The CDR3 DNA sequence: TGTGCCAGCAGCCACACGGAGGGGGGAGGGCCGAGGTACAATGAGCAGTTCTTC. Its protein is CASSHTEGGGPRYNEQFF. V and J are TRBV7-6 and TRBJ2-1; perhaps TRBD2 as D (7 bases). CDR3 length: 18 residues. V lost 5 bases to trimming and J lost 4 bases, with 24 bases between them. The V gene's germline CDR1 is SGHVS and CDR2 FNYEAQ.

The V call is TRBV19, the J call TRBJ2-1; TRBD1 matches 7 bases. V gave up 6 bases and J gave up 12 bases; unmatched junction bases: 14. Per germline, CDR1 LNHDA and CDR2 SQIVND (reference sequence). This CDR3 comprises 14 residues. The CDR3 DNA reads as TGTGCCAGTAGGGGTACAGGGGTAAACGAAGGGCAGTTCTTC. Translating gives CASRGTGVNEGQFF. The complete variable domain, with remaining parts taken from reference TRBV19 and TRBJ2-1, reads DGGITQSPKYLFRKEGQNVTLSCEQNLNHDAMYWYRQDPGQGLRLIYYSQIVNDFQKGDIAEGYSVSREKKESFPLTVTSAQKNPTAFYLCASRGTGVNEGQFFGPGTRLTVL.

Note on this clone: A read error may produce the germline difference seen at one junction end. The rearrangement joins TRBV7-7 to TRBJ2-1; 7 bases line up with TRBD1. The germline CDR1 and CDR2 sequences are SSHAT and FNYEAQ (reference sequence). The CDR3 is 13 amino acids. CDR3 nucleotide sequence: TGTGCTAGCAGCTTAGACAGGGACAATGAGCAGTTCTTC. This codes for CASSLDRDNEQFF.

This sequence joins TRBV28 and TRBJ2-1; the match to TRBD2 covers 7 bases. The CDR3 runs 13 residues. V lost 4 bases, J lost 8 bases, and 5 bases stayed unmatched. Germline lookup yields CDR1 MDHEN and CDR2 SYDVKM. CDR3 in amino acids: CASSSAGADEQFF. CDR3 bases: TGTGCCAGCAGTTCGGCGGGAGCTGATGAGCAGTTCTTC.

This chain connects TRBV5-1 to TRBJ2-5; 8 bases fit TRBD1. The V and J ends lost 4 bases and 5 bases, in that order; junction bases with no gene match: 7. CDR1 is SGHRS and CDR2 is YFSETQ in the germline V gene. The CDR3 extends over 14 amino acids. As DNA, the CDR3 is TGCGCCAGCAGCAGACAGGGGAGCGGGGAGACCCAGTACTTC. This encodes CASSRQGSGETQYF.

The CDR3 sequence: CASSEWDRENNEQYF. The CDR3 nucleotides are TGTGCCAGCAGTGAATGGGACAGGGAAAATAACGAGCAGTACTTC. The V call is TRBV6-1, the J call TRBJ2-7; 9 nucleotides line up with TRBD1. The V gene's germline CDR1 is MNHNS and CDR2 SASEGT. CDR3 size: 15 residues. Trimming cost V 2 bases and J 5 bases; bases outside gene matches: 7.

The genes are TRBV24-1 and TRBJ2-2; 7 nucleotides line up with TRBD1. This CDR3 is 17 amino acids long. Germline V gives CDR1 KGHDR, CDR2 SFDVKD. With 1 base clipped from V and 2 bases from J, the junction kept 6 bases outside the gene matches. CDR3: CATSDLRGQGNTGELFF. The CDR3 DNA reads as TGTGCCACCAGTGATTTAAGGGGGCAAGGTAACACCGGGGAGCTGTTTTTT.

CDR3 protein: CASSVVQGSGEQYF. The CDR3 region has the DNA TGTGCCAGCAGCGTAGTCCAGGGTTCTGGGGAGCAGTACTTC. The chain uses TRBV9 and TRBJ2-7; tentatively, D is TRBD1 (5 bases). The CDR3 is 14 amino acids. V was shortened by 0 bases and J by 7 bases, with 14 bases between the two germline ends. Per the germline V gene, CDR1 is SGDLS and CDR2 is YYNGEE.

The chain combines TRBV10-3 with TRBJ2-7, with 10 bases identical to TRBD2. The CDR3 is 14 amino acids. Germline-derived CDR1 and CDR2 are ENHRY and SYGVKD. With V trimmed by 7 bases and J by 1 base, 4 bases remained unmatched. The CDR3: CAITPAGGSYEQYF. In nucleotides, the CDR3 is TGTGCCATCACCCCAGCGGGAGGGTCCTACGAGCAGTACTTC.

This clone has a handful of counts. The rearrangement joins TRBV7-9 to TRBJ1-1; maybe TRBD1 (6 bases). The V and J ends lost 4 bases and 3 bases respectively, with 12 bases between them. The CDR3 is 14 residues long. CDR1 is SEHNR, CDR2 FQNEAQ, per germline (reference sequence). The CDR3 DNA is TGTGCCAGCAGCTCATACCCAGGGGACACTGAAGCTTTCTTT. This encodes CASSSYPGDTEAFF.

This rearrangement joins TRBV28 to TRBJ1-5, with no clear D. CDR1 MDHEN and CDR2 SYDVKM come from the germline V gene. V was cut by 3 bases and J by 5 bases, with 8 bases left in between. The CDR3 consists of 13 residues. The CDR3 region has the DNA TGTGCCAGCAGTTTTCCCCCTGATCAGCCCCAGCATTTT. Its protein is CASSFPPDQPQHF.

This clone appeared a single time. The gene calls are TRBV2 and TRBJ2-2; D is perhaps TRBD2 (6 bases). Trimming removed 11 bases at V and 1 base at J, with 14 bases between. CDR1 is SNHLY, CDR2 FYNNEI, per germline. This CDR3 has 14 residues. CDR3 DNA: TGTGCCCGCCAAGGGACTCAGAACACCGGGGAGCTGTTTTTT. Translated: CARQGTQNTGELFF.

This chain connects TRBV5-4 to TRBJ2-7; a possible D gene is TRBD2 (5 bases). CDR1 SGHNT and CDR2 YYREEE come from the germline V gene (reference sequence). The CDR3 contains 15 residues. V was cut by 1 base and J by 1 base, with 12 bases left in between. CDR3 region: CASSLPGSISYEQYF. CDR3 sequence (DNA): TGTGCCAGCAGCTTGCCGGGGTCCATTTCCTACGAGCAGTACTTC.

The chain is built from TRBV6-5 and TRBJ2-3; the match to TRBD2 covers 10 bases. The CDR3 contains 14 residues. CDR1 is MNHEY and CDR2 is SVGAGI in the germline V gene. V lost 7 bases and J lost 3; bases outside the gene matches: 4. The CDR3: CASNSGRETDTQYF. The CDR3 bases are TGTGCCAGCAACAGCGGGAGGGAAACAGATACGCAGTATTTT.